The next 26 T cell receptor beta chains were all read from a single sample in a study of blood T cell repertoires in COVID-19. Libraries were prepared by immunoSEQ multiplex PCR; TCRdb keeps only in-frame clonotypes and omits some of them. This sample has 250,000 to 350,000 clones; roughly 85% occur once, and the top ten carry around 6%. Specimen: PBMCs or T cells enriched from blood (not recorded which). These receptors came from a woman in her 30s who had recovered from COVID-19.

The J gene is TRBJ1-2, the V gene TRBV9; D might be TRBD1 (6 bases). CDR3 size: 13 residues. Germline V gene sequence: CDR1 SGDLS, CDR2 YYNGEE. Trimming removed 2 bases from V and 6 bases from J, with 11 bases in between. CDR3 region: CASSVDRWDGYTF. The CDR3 DNA reads as TGTGCCAGCAGCGTTGACAGGTGGGATGGCTACACCTTC.

In DNA, the CDR3 is TGTGCCATCAGCGACACGGGGGGCACTGAAGCTTTCTTT. Its protein product is CAISDTGGTEAFF. This chain uses TRBV10-3 with TRBJ1-1; D is perhaps TRBD1 (5 bases). CDR1 is ENHRY and CDR2 is SYGVKD in the germline V gene. V gave up 6 bases and J gave up 4 bases, with 12 bases separating them. This CDR3 is 13 amino acids long.

This chain joins TRBV3-1 (or the pseudogene TRBV3-2) and TRBJ1-1; 8 nucleotides match TRBD1. There are 14 residues in the CDR3. V shed 4 bases and J 8 bases; nucleotides not matched to a gene: 9. The germline CDR1 and CDR2 sequences are LGHDT and YNNKEL (reference sequence). Written as DNA, the CDR3 is TGTGCCAGCAGCCTCGCAGGGGGCCAGACCGAAGCTTTCTTT. Translating it yields CASSLAGGQTEAFF.

This clone appeared a single time. V gene TRBV25-1 combines with J gene TRBJ1-3; tentative D call: TRBD1 (5 bases). CDR1 is MGHDK, CDR2 SYGVNS, per germline. The CDR3 length is 12 residues. The germline V and J ends were trimmed by 10 bases and 0 bases, with 7 bases remaining between them. CDR3 sequence: CATGGSGNTIYF. The DNA for the CDR3 is TGTGCCACCGGGGGCTCTGGAAACACCATATATTTT.

This clone was found a few times. The chain employs TRBV12-3 or TRBV12-4 and TRBJ1-1, with D hard to call. Trimming pared 6 bases from V and 10 bases from J, leaving 12 bases between. The CDR3 totals 11 residues. CDR3 sequence reads: CASRTLEGAFF. CDR3 in DNA: TGTGCCAGCAGAACTTTGGAGGGAGCTTTCTTT.

The CDR3 sequence: CAWTGAGGISNQPQHF. The DNA for the CDR3 is TGTGCCTGGACAGGCGCGGGTGGTATTAGCAATCAGCCCCAGCATTTT. This chain connects TRBV30 to TRBJ1-5; D unclear. V lost 4 bases, J lost 0 bases, and 16 bases lay in between. This CDR3 spans 16 amino acids. In germline, CDR1 is GTSNPN, CDR2 SVGIG (reference sequence).

The chain couples TRBV2 to TRBJ1-5; D possibly corresponds to TRBD1 (6 bases). V lost 4 bases and J 1 base, leaving 14 bases between the germline ends. The germline CDR1 and CDR2 sequences are SNHLY and FYNNEI. The CDR3 length is 16 residues. Here the CDR3 reads CASSAVRGRSNQPQHF. DNA for the CDR3: TGTGCCAGCAGTGCCGTCAGGGGTAGAAGCAATCAGCCCCAGCATTTT.

This clone appeared a single time. The chain uses TRBV29-1 and TRBJ2-1, with D uncertain. Germline CDR1 is SQVTM and CDR2 is ANQGSEA. This CDR3 contains 10 residues. Deletions cut 3 bases from V and 11 bases from J, with 8 bases between. The CDR3 bases are TGCAGCGTTGAGTTAGAGCAGCAGTTCTTC. This sequence encodes CSVELEQQFF.

The gene calls are TRBV7-2 and TRBJ2-1; 9 nucleotides line up with TRBD1. The V segment lost 3 bases and the J segment 1 base; nucleotides outside the gene matches: 1. Germline CDR1 is SGHTA and CDR2 is FQGNSA. The CDR3 spans 15 residues. The CDR3 nucleotides are TGTGCCAGCAGCTTCGACAGGGGGTCCTACAATGAGCAGTTCTTC. This translates into CASSFDRGSYNEQFF. The full variable domain, with the rest looked up from reference TRBV7-2 and TRBJ2-1, is GAGVSQSPSNKVTEKGKDVELRCDPISGHTALYWYRQSLGQGLEFLIYFQGNSAPDKSGLPSDRFSAERTGGSVSTLTIQRTQQEDSAVYLCASSFDRGSYNEQFFGPGTRLTVL.

The genes are TRBV7-3 and TRBJ1-2; 7 positions match TRBD1. The junction had 7 bases not matched to a gene; V was cut back by 2 bases and J by 4 bases. Germline lookup yields CDR1 SGHTA and CDR2 FQGTGA. CDR3 size: 15 residues. CDR3 sequence: CASSLGFGTAYGYTF. The DNA of the CDR3 is TGTGCCAGCAGCTTAGGTTTCGGGACAGCCTATGGCTACACCTTC.

The CDR3 coding sequence is TGTGCCTGGGGCGGCTTCGGGGACACTGAAGCTTTCTTT. The encoded protein is CAWGGFGDTEAFF. V and J are TRBV30 and TRBJ1-1; D is unclear. The CDR3 runs 13 residues. CDR1 GTSNPN and CDR2 SVGIG come from the germline V gene (reference sequence). The ends were cut back, 5 bases at V and 3 bases at J, with 13 bases in the middle.

Turning to this clone: Other DNA sequences in the same sample also yield this CDR3. The chain joins TRBV9 to TRBJ1-1, with D possibly TRBD1 on 5 matching bases. The germline V gene has CDR1 SGDLS and CDR2 YYNGEE. V lost 2 bases, J lost 4 bases, and 9 bases lay in between. There are 13 residues in the CDR3. CDR3 residues: CASSVGGTTEAFF. For the CDR3, the DNA is TGTGCCAGCAGCGTGGGCGGGACCACTGAAGCTTTCTTT.

The CDR3 nucleotides read TGTGCCAGCACCAAAGGTGGCGGGGGGGCATTTGAGCAGTTCTTC. Encoded protein: CASTKGGGGAFEQFF. The chain recombines TRBV6-5 with TRBJ2-1; 9 positions agree with TRBD2. Germline CDR1 reads MNHEY; CDR2 reads SVGAGI. The CDR3 spans 15 residues. V gave up 7 bases and J gave up 9 bases; unmatched junction bases: 13.

The chain combines TRBV18 with TRBJ2-5, with D uncertain. The CDR3 extends over 13 amino acids. The V end lost 5 bases, the J end lost 0 bases, and 7 bases lay between the germline ends. Per germline, CDR1 KGHSH and CDR2 LQKENI. CDR3 region: CASSYSYQETQYF. The DNA for the CDR3 is TGTGCCAGCTCATACTCCTACCAAGAGACCCAGTACTTC. Filled out from reference TRBV18 and TRBJ2-5, the complete variable domain reads NAGVMQNPRHLVRRRGQEARLRCSPMKGHSHVYWYRQLPEEGLKFMVYLQKENIIDESGMPKERFSAEFPKEGPSILRIQQVVRGDSAAYFCASSYSYQETQYFGPGTRLLVL.

This chain links TRBV28 with TRBJ1-1; the D gene is possibly TRBD1 (5 bases). This CDR3 region has 17 residues. Trimming stripped 4 bases from V and 4 bases from J, with 22 bases between. Per the germline V gene, CDR1 is MDHEN and CDR2 is SYDVKM. The CDR3: CASSSTTQFGTVTEAFF. For the CDR3, the DNA is TGTGCCAGCAGTTCAACCACTCAATTTGGGACTGTCACTGAAGCTTTCTTT. Using reference TRBV28 and TRBJ1-1 for the parts outside the CDR3, the full variable domain is DVKVTQSSRYLVKRTGEKVFLECVQDMDHENMFWYRQDPGLGLRLIYFSYDVKMKEKGDIPEGYSVSREKKERFSLILESASTNQTSMYLCASSSTTQFGTVTEAFFGQGTRLTVV.

The chain links TRBV9 to TRBJ1-4, with TRBD1 as a possible D gene (6 bases). Deletions cut 4 bases from V and 6 bases from J, with 19 bases between. Germline CDR1 SGDLS, CDR2 YYNGEE. The CDR3 is made up of 16 amino acids. The CDR3 DNA sequence: TGTGCCAGCAGCTCCAGGCTTCGGCAGGGGCATGAAAAACTGTTTTTT. This codes for CASSSRLRQGHEKLFF.

The CDR3 sequence is CASSWDSFTQPQHF. CDR3 coding DNA: TGTGCCAGTAGTTGGGACAGTTTTACCCAGCCCCAGCATTTT. The chain carries TRBV19 and TRBJ1-5; 7 bases match TRBD1. Germline V CDR1 and CDR2: LNHDA, SQIVND (reference sequence). V trimming: 5 bases; J trimming: 7 bases; junction bases outside the gene matches: 8. The CDR3 loop spans 14 amino acids.

This sequence joins TRBV30 and TRBJ2-3, with TRBD1 matching 7 bases. J gave up 3 bases and V 1 base, and 10 bases lay outside the gene matches. CDR1 GTSNPN and CDR2 SVGIG come from the germline V gene (reference sequence). CDR3 length: 16 amino acids. In nucleotides, the CDR3 is TGTGCCTGGAGTGCCGCTATAGGGGGCGTAACAGATACGCAGTATTTT. As protein: CAWSAAIGGVTDTQYF.

The chain has TRBV6-5 and TRBJ1-1, with D unclear. This CDR3 comprises 13 residues. Germline-derived CDR1 and CDR2 are MNHEY and SVGAGI. The V gene lost 1 base and the J gene lost 5 bases, with 8 bases spanning the gap. The chain's CDR3 is CASSYFSETEAFF. CDR3 DNA: TGTGCCAGCAGTTACTTTAGTGAGACTGAAGCTTTCTTT.

The chain joins TRBV6-4 to TRBJ1-1; D gene unclear. Trimming removed 6 bases at V and 2 bases at J, with 10 bases between. CDR3 length: 13 amino acids. The germline V gene has CDR1 MRHNA and CDR2 SNTAGT. Here the CDR3 reads CASREALNTEAFF. CDR3 bases: TGTGCCAGCAGAGAGGCTTTAAACACTGAAGCTTTCTTT.

The rearrangement joins TRBV7-3 to TRBJ2-7, with 7 nucleotides matching TRBD2. The germline CDR1 and CDR2 sequences are SGHTA and FQGTGA. V shed 4 bases, J shed 2 bases, and the junction held 5 bases outside the gene matches. The CDR3 has 14 residues. CDR3 DNA: TGTGCCAGCAGCTCCGCTGCGGGGGCCTACGAGCAGTACTTC. Its translation is CASSSAAGAYEQYF.

The rearrangement joins TRBV6-5 to TRBJ1-1; D not resolved. V was shortened by 0 bases and J by 4 bases, with 12 bases between the two germline ends. Germline-derived CDR1 and CDR2 are MNHEY and SVGAGI. The length of the CDR3 is 15 residues. The CDR3 coding sequence is TGTGCCAGCAGTTACTCAATGACGGGTCCCACTGAAGCTTTCTTT. It codes for CASSYSMTGPTEAFF.

The chain's CDR3 is CASSKTDYGYTF. CDR3 nucleotides: TGCGCCAGCAGCAAGACAGACTATGGCTACACCTTC. This chain joins TRBV5-1 and TRBJ1-2; D possibly corresponds to TRBD1 (5 bases). Germline CDR1 reads SGHRS; CDR2 reads YFSETQ. The CDR3 has 12 residues. V was clipped by 4 bases and J by 3 bases, with 7 bases between them. The full variable domain, its missing parts supplied by reference TRBV5-1 and TRBJ1-2, is KAGVTQTPRYLIKTRGQQVTLSCSPISGHRSVSWYQQTPGQGLQFLFEYFSETQRNKGNFPGRFSGRQFSNSRSEMNVSTLELGDSALYLCASSKTDYGYTFGSGTRLTVV.

The rearrangement links TRBV6-1 to TRBJ2-7, with TRBD1 as a possible D gene (6 bases). The CDR3 totals 16 residues. In germline, CDR1 is MNHNS, CDR2 SASEGT. V gave up 0 bases and J gave up 1 base, with 13 bases separating them. CDR3 nucleotides: TGTGCCAGCAGTGAAGCGCCGAGGGGGATGTCCTACGAGCAGTACTTC. It specifies CASSEAPRGMSYEQYF.

The CDR3 DNA reads as TGTGCCTGGCACCCGGTCGGGGGGGTCGAGCAGTACTTC. Residues: CAWHPVGGVEQYF. V gene TRBV30 combines with J gene TRBJ2-7, with 8 positions matching TRBD2. Looked up from germline, CDR1 is GTSNPN and CDR2 is SVGIG (reference sequence). CDR3 size: 13 residues. V was pared by 5 bases and J by 6 bases, with 9 bases of the junction left unmatched.

V gene TRBV5-1 combines with J gene TRBJ1-1; tentatively, D is TRBD1 (5 bases). CDR1 and CDR2 (germline): SGHRS, YFSETQ. The CDR3 spans 12 residues. V lost 7 bases and J lost 2, with 9 bases in between. CDR3 in DNA: TGCGCCAGCTTGGGACTAAACACTGAAGCTTTCTTT. Translation: CASLGLNTEAFF.